These T cell receptor beta chains were read from a single sample in a study of early T cells in non-severe SARS-CoV-2 infection. TCRdb independently ran MiXCR on the 5' RACE reads; one entry per CDR3 protein. The table records tens of thousands of distinct CDR3 sequences, around 4.6% of them present only once. Sequenced: whole blood. Every receptor here comes from an adult who was a healthcare worker with PCR-confirmed SARS-CoV-2 infection or an uninfected control (not recorded which). Both conserved end residues are part of each CDR3. A D gene is named only where the DNA matches it firmly. Rows may omit the clone size; those that give it use once, few, many or a size class.

abundance	v_gene	d_gene	j_gene	CDR3nt	CDR3aa
-	TRBV5-1	-	TRBJ2-2	TGCGCCAGCAGCTTCAGAGACACCGGAGAGCTGTTTTTT	CASSFRDTGELFF
many	TRBV10-3	TRBD1	TRBJ2-5	TGTGCCATCAGTGAGGCAGGGGGCTGGGAGACCCAGTACTTC	CAISEAGGWETQYF
many	TRBV24-1	-	TRBJ2-2	TGTGCCACCAGTGATTTTGGAGGGGGCGAATCCCCATACACCGGGGAGCTGTTTTTT	CATSDFGGGESPYTGELFF
many	TRBV19	TRBD2	TRBJ2-7	TGTGCCAGTAGTACTAGCGGGAGGGACTACGAGCAGTACTTC	CASSTSGRDYEQYF
many	TRBV6-6	TRBD1	TRBJ1-2	TGTGCCAGCACACCGGCGTCGGGACAGGGTGGCTATGGCTACACCTTC	CASTPASGQGGYGYTF
few	TRBV7-9	-	TRBJ2-7	TGTGCCAGCAGCTTATCGACAGAGACCTACGAGCAGTACTTC	CASSLSTETYEQYF
many	TRBV20-1	TRBD2	TRBJ2-1	TGCAGTGCTAGAGCGGGACTAGCGGGAATAGATGAGCAGTTCTTC	CSARAGLAGIDEQFF
many	TRBV10-1	TRBD1	TRBJ2-5	TGCGCCAGCAGTATGAGACAGGGGGCACTTGAGACCCAGTACTTC	CASSMRQGALETQYF
few	TRBV3-1	-	TRBJ2-3	TGTGCCAGCAGCCTCGGGACCATCGCAGATACGCAGTATTTT	CASSLGTIADTQYF
-	TRBV5-1	-	TRBJ2-3	TGCGCCAGCAGCTTGTTTAGCCCTATCACAGATACGCAGTATTTT	CASSLFSPITDTQYF
few	TRBV5-5	-	TRBJ2-5	TGTGCCAGCAGCTTGGGACAGTGGGAGACCCAGTACTTC	CASSLGQWETQYF
-	TRBV2	-	TRBJ1-2	TGTGCCAGCAATGCCGAGGGTTCCTATGGCTACACCTTC	CASNAEGSYGYTF
few	TRBV5-1	-	TRBJ2-3	TGCGCCAGCAGCCCATGGACAGACACAGATACGCAGTATTTT	CASSPWTDTDTQYF
few	TRBV27	-	TRBJ1-1	TGTGCCAGCAGTTTATCACAGGGACAAGCTTTCTTT	CASSLSQGQAFF
many	TRBV6-6	-	TRBJ1-6	TGTGCCAGCAGTTACAAAGGTCCTCCCCTCCACTTT	CASSYKGPPLHF
many	TRBV27	-	TRBJ2-2	TGTGCCAGCAGTACGAGGATTACCGGGGAGCTGTTTTTT	CASSTRITGELFF
many	TRBV27	-	TRBJ2-3	TGTGCCAGCAGTTTAATGTGGTACGCAACAGATACGCAGTATTTT	CASSLMWYATDTQYF
many	TRBV20-1	-	TRBJ1-1	TGCAGTGCTAGAAGTTCATTGAACACTGAAGCTTTCTTT	CSARSSLNTEAFF
few	TRBV25-1	-	TRBJ1-4	TGTGCCACCTGGGCAGGGGAAACTGAAAAACTGTTTTTT	CATWAGETEKLFF
-	TRBV12-5	-	TRBJ2-3	TGTGCTAGTGGAGGGGTGTATACAGATACGCAGTATTTT	CASGGVYTDTQYF
many	TRBV18	TRBD2	TRBJ2-1	TGTGCCAGCTCCCACCTTAGCGGGGAGCAGTTCTTC	CASSHLSGEQFF
-	TRBV5-1	-	TRBJ2-2	TGCGCCAGCAGCTTTGGGACAGCGAACACCGGGGGGCTGTTTTTT	CASSFGTANTGGLFF
many	TRBV19	-	TRBJ1-2	TGTGCCACTCTCGGCCAACCGGATTATCTTGGCTACACCTTC	CATLGQPDYLGYTF
many	TRBV7-2	-	TRBJ2-3	TGTGCCAGCAGCGAGGGGTCTTCCACAGATACGCAGTATTTT	CASSEGSSTDTQYF
many	TRBV29-1	-	TRBJ1-1	TGCAGCGTTGCAACAGACCCGAACACTGAAGCTTTCTTT	CSVATDPNTEAFF
-	TRBV11-2	-	TRBJ1-2	TGTGCCAGCAGCTTAAGCAGGGACTATGGCTACACCTTC	CASSLSRDYGYTF
few	TRBV6-6	-	TRBJ1-5	TGTGCCAGCAACCCAGGGAAGGGGCATAGCAATCAGCCCCAGCATTTT	CASNPGKGHSNQPQHF
many	TRBV7-8	-	TRBJ2-5	TGTGCCAGCAGCTTAAAACCCACGATGGGGGGAAGGGAGACCCAGTACTTC	CASSLKPTMGGRETQYF
many	TRBV3-1	-	TRBJ2-7	TGTGCCAGCAGCCAAGACCTCCGGCGGGATAACGAGCAGTACTTC	CASSQDLRRDNEQYF
many	TRBV3-1	-	TRBJ2-7	TGTGCCAGCAGCCATCGGACGGGCGGAACTCTCTACGAGCAGTACTTC	CASSHRTGGTLYEQYF
many	TRBV7-9	-	TRBJ1-2	TGTGCCAGCAGCTTGGGGGTGTCCTATGGCTACACCTTC	CASSLGVSYGYTF
many	TRBV7-2	-	TRBJ2-6	TGTGCCAGCAGCTTAAGGGTTGTCACTGGGGCCAACGTCCTGACTTTC	CASSLRVVTGANVLTF
many	TRBV27	-	TRBJ2-3	TGTGCCAGCAGTTATATGACAGCGGGCACAGATACGCAGTATTTT	CASSYMTAGTDTQYF
many	TRBV14	TRBD2	TRBJ2-1	TGTGCCAGCAGCCAAGTTGGACTAGCGGGCGTCTACAATGAGCAGTTCTTC	CASSQVGLAGVYNEQFF
once	TRBV27	-	TRBJ1-2	TGTGCCAGCAGTTCGCCTTCATCCTATGGCTACACCTTC	CASSSPSSYGYTF
-	TRBV30	-	TRBJ2-3	TGTGCCTGGACACACGGTACAGATACGCAGTATTTT	CAWTHGTDTQYF
many	TRBV11-2	TRBD2	TRBJ2-3	TGTGCCAGCAGCTTAGCGGGCGGGAGGGCCGTTGCGCAGTATTTT	CASSLAGGRAVAQYF
many	TRBV5-4	-	TRBJ1-1	TGTGCCAGCAGCTTGGCTCCAGGAGGTGAAGCTTTCTTT	CASSLAPGGEAFF
many	TRBV4-2	TRBD2	TRBJ2-7	TGTGCCAGCAGCCTAGGGACTAGCGTTTACGAGCAGTACTTC	CASSLGTSVYEQYF
many	TRBV15	-	TRBJ1-5	TGTGCCACCAGCAGCCGAAGGGTCGGCCAGCCCCAGCATTTT	CATSSRRVGQPQHF
many	TRBV6-2/TRBV6-3	-	TRBJ1-3	TGTGCCAGCAGATCCTACGGTGGCGGTGGTGACACCATATATTTT	CASRSYGGGGDTIYF
few	TRBV7-9	-	TRBJ1-3	TGTGCCAGCAGCTCCGGACAGTTCTCTGGAAACACCATATATTTT	CASSSGQFSGNTIYF
many	TRBV27	-	TRBJ1-2	TGTGCCAGCAGTCCGCCCGGCCTCAGCGGAAACTATGGCTACACCTTC	CASSPPGLSGNYGYTF
many	TRBV29-1	-	TRBJ2-7	TGCAGCGTTACCGGGGCTCGGAGTGAGCAGTACTTC	CSVTGARSEQYF
many	TRBV18	TRBD1	TRBJ1-5	TGTGCCAGCTCAACGGGACAGGGACAAATCCAGCCCCAGCATTTT	CASSTGQGQIQPQHF
-	TRBV12-3/TRBV12-4	TRBD1	TRBJ1-4	TGTGCCAGCACCCTCGGGACAGGGGTTGAAAAACTGTTTTTT	CASTLGTGVEKLFF
-	TRBV6-2/TRBV6-3	-	TRBJ1-1	TGTGCCAGCAGTCCCAGTTTCATGAACACTGAAGCTTTCTTT	CASSPSFMNTEAFF
-	TRBV5-1	-	TRBJ2-1	TGCGCCAGCAGCGATAGTGGTGGGAGCGATGAGCAGTTCTTC	CASSDSGGSDEQFF
-	TRBV7-9	-	TRBJ2-7	TGTGCCAGCAGCCCGGACCGTTACGAGCAGTACTTC	CASSPDRYEQYF
many	TRBV6-6	-	TRBJ2-7	TGTGCCAGCAGTACTGGTGGGGGCTACGAGCAGTACTTC	CASSTGGGYEQYF
many	TRBV20-1	TRBD1	TRBJ2-3	TGCAGTGCTGCTCCGTGGGGTGACAGGGGGCGTGATACGCAGTATTTT	CSAAPWGDRGRDTQYF
many	TRBV6-2/TRBV6-3	-	TRBJ2-6	TGTGCCAGCAGTTTAGAAACAGCGTACTCTGGGGCCAACGTCCTGACTTTC	CASSLETAYSGANVLTF
few	TRBV7-2	TRBD2	TRBJ2-7	TGTGCCAGCAGCTTAAATAGCGGGAGTGGGGAGCAGTACTTC	CASSLNSGSGEQYF